A selection of T cell receptor beta chains follows, all from one sample in a study of neurological immune-mediated disorders. TCRdb re-analysed the 5' RACE reads in MiXCR, keeping a single row per CDR3 protein. The sample consists of some 57,000 distinct CDR3 sequences, around 4% of them appearing once. Sequenced sample: PBMCs. These receptors were obtained from a man in his fifties or sixties with multiple sclerosis. Both conserved end residues are part of each CDR3. D genes are given only for firm matches. Size is stated for part of the rows, as once, few or many counts, or as a class when the clone is expanded.

j_gene: TRBJ2-7; d_gene: .; v_gene: TRBV20-1; len: 12; abundance: .; CDR3nt: TGCAGTGCTAGAATGGACAGCTACGAGCAGTACTTC; CDR3aa: CSARMDSYEQYF
j_gene: TRBJ1-2; d_gene: .; v_gene: TRBV7-2; len: 12; abundance: many; CDR3nt: TGTGCCAGCAGCTTAGTGGGGTATGGCTACACCTTC; CDR3aa: CASSLVGYGYTF
j_gene: TRBJ2-5; d_gene: .; v_gene: TRBV5-1; len: 16; abundance: many; CDR3nt: TGCGCCAGCAGCTCCTGGCCGGACAGCCCTCAAGAGACCCAGTACTTC; CDR3aa: CASSSWPDSPQETQYF
j_gene: TRBJ1-1; d_gene: .; v_gene: TRBV15; len: 15; abundance: many; CDR3nt: TGTGCCACCAGCAGGGGTTCAGGGAGGAACACTGAAGCTTTCTTT; CDR3aa: CATSRGSGRNTEAFF
j_gene: TRBJ2-3; d_gene: .; v_gene: TRBV4-1; len: 16; abundance: many; CDR3nt: TGCGCCAGCAGCCAAGATCAGGGATTACCCACAGATACGCAGTATTTT; CDR3aa: CASSQDQGLPTDTQYF
j_gene: TRBJ2-3; d_gene: TRBD2; v_gene: TRBV20-1; len: 14; abundance: many; CDR3nt: TGCAGTGCTAGAGAACCGGCGGGGGCAGATACGCAGTATTTT; CDR3aa: CSAREPAGADTQYF
j_gene: TRBJ1-4; d_gene: TRBD1; v_gene: TRBV28; len: 16; abundance: many; CDR3nt: TGTGCCAGCAGTTATTTCCATCCGGGACAGAATGAAAAACTGTTTTTT; CDR3aa: CASSYFHPGQNEKLFF
j_gene: TRBJ1-2; d_gene: .; v_gene: TRBV5-1; len: 12; abundance: many; CDR3nt: TGCGCCAGCAGCTTGGAATCTTATGGCTACACCTTC; CDR3aa: CASSLESYGYTF
j_gene: TRBJ2-7; d_gene: TRBD2; v_gene: TRBV6-6; len: 14; abundance: .; CDR3nt: TGTGCCAGCAGTTACCGCGCGGGAGTAGGAGAGCAGTACTTC; CDR3aa: CASSYRAGVGEQYF
j_gene: TRBJ2-1; d_gene: TRBD1; v_gene: TRBV5-1; len: 14; abundance: many; CDR3nt: TGCGCCAGCAGCTCCTGGGGACAGTACAATGAGCAGTTCTTC; CDR3aa: CASSSWGQYNEQFF
j_gene: TRBJ2-5; d_gene: TRBD1; v_gene: TRBV5-1; len: 17; abundance: many; CDR3nt: TGCGCCAGCAGCATAGGACAGGAGTCTGCGTACCAAGAGACCCAGTACTTC; CDR3aa: CASSIGQESAYQETQYF
j_gene: TRBJ1-5; d_gene: .; v_gene: TRBV27; len: 14; abundance: few; CDR3nt: TGTGCCAGCAGTTTATGGGCAGGAGATCAGCCCCAGCATTTT; CDR3aa: CASSLWAGDQPQHF
j_gene: TRBJ2-2; d_gene: .; v_gene: TRBV6-5; len: 15; abundance: .; CDR3nt: TGTGCCAGCAGCCCTTATACCGCGAACACCGGGGAGCTGTTTTTT; CDR3aa: CASSPYTANTGELFF
j_gene: TRBJ1-2; d_gene: TRBD1; v_gene: TRBV7-9; len: 15; abundance: .; CDR3nt: TGTGCCAGCAGCCAAAGACCCGGGACAGCCTATGGCTACACCTTC; CDR3aa: CASSQRPGTAYGYTF
j_gene: TRBJ1-1; d_gene: .; v_gene: TRBV5-1; len: 16; abundance: many; CDR3nt: TGCGCCAGCAGACCGGCTCAACAGGGCGGCCCGGCTGAAGCTTTCTTT; CDR3aa: CASRPAQQGGPAEAFF
j_gene: TRBJ2-2; d_gene: .; v_gene: TRBV9; len: 13; abundance: many; CDR3nt: TGTGCCAGCAGCCCTAATCACCGGGGGGAGCTGTTTTTT; CDR3aa: CASSPNHRGELFF
j_gene: TRBJ1-1; d_gene: .; v_gene: TRBV7-9; len: 14; abundance: many; CDR3nt: TGTGCCAGCAGCTTCGACATTCAAGGACAGGAAGCTTTCTTT; CDR3aa: CASSFDIQGQEAFF
j_gene: TRBJ2-5; d_gene: .; v_gene: TRBV5-1; len: 11; abundance: many; CDR3nt: TGCGCCAGCAGCTTTGAAGAGACCCAGTACTTC; CDR3aa: CASSFEETQYF
j_gene: TRBJ2-2; d_gene: TRBD2; v_gene: TRBV5-1; len: 16; abundance: .; CDR3nt: TGCGCCAGCAGCTTCCCTCGGACTAGCGGGACCGGGGAGCTGTTTTTT; CDR3aa: CASSFPRTSGTGELFF
j_gene: TRBJ2-4; d_gene: TRBD2; v_gene: TRBV10-1; len: 15; abundance: many; CDR3nt: TGCGCCAGCAGTGAGGGGGCTAGCGGGAAAAACATTCAGTACTTC; CDR3aa: CASSEGASGKNIQYF
j_gene: TRBJ1-1; d_gene: .; v_gene: TRBV12-3/TRBV12-4; len: 10; abundance: many; CDR3nt: TGTGCCAGCAGCTACACTGAAGCTTTCTTT; CDR3aa: CASSYTEAFF
j_gene: TRBJ1-2; d_gene: .; v_gene: TRBV6-6; len: 15; abundance: many; CDR3nt: TGTGCCAGCAGTTACACCCCATATTCCAACTATGGCTACACCTTC; CDR3aa: CASSYTPYSNYGYTF
j_gene: TRBJ2-2; d_gene: TRBD1; v_gene: TRBV20-1; len: 15; abundance: many; CDR3nt: TGCAGTGCTAGAGACCCAGGGGGAGTCACCGGGGAGCTGTTTTTT; CDR3aa: CSARDPGGVTGELFF
j_gene: TRBJ2-7; d_gene: .; v_gene: TRBV6-5; len: 13; abundance: many; CDR3nt: TGTGCCAGCAGTTACATCGGTTCCTACGAGCAGTACTTC; CDR3aa: CASSYIGSYEQYF
j_gene: TRBJ2-1; d_gene: .; v_gene: TRBV15; len: 12; abundance: .; CDR3nt: TGTGCCACCAGCAGAGGATACAATGAGCAGTTCTTC; CDR3aa: CATSRGYNEQFF
j_gene: TRBJ1-2; d_gene: .; v_gene: TRBV5-1; len: 19; abundance: many; CDR3nt: TGCGCCAGCAGCTTACCCGGGCCCCATACAACCGAGTTCAACTATGGCTACACCTTC; CDR3aa: CASSLPGPHTTEFNYGYTF
j_gene: TRBJ1-2; d_gene: .; v_gene: TRBV29-1; len: 13; abundance: many; CDR3nt: TGCAGCGTCTCGCAGGGTTCGAACTATGGCTACACCTTC; CDR3aa: CSVSQGSNYGYTF
j_gene: TRBJ1-2; d_gene: TRBD1; v_gene: TRBV7-8; len: 14; abundance: many; CDR3nt: TGTGCCAGCAGCCAAGACAGGGAGACATATGGCTACACCTTC; CDR3aa: CASSQDRETYGYTF
j_gene: TRBJ2-1; d_gene: .; v_gene: TRBV20-1; len: 15; abundance: many; CDR3nt: TGCAGTGCTAGAGAGTGGCAGGGTCGCTACAATGAGCAGTTCTTC; CDR3aa: CSAREWQGRYNEQFF
j_gene: TRBJ2-3; d_gene: .; v_gene: TRBV27; len: 14; abundance: many; CDR3nt: TGTGCCAGCAGTTTGCGGATAAACACAGATACGCAGTATTTT; CDR3aa: CASSLRINTDTQYF
j_gene: TRBJ1-1; d_gene: .; v_gene: TRBV6-6; len: 16; abundance: many; CDR3nt: TGTGCCAGCAGTTATACGGTGGGACGGTGGCAAACTGAAGCTTTCTTT; CDR3aa: CASSYTVGRWQTEAFF
j_gene: TRBJ2-2; d_gene: .; v_gene: TRBV12-3/TRBV12-4; len: 14; abundance: many; CDR3nt: TGTGCCAGCCGGAGGGGCTTGAACACCGGGGAGCTGTTTTTT; CDR3aa: CASRRGLNTGELFF
j_gene: TRBJ2-5; d_gene: TRBD1; v_gene: TRBV27; len: 18; abundance: many; CDR3nt: TGTGCCAGCAGCACCTACGTCCACAGGGGGAGGCAACAAGAGACCCAGTACTTC; CDR3aa: CASSTYVHRGRQQETQYF
j_gene: TRBJ2-5; d_gene: .; v_gene: TRBV2; len: 13; abundance: many; CDR3nt: TGTGCCAGCACCGAAAGGCTGGTAGAGACCCAGTACTTC; CDR3aa: CASTERLVETQYF
j_gene: TRBJ1-4; d_gene: .; v_gene: TRBV9; len: 12; abundance: many; CDR3nt: TGTGCCAGCAGCGGAGAGGGGGAAAAACTGTTTTTT; CDR3aa: CASSGEGEKLFF
j_gene: TRBJ2-2; d_gene: .; v_gene: TRBV20-1; len: 12; abundance: many; CDR3nt: TGCAGTGCTCGGGACGTACCCGGGGAGCTGTTTTTT; CDR3aa: CSARDVPGELFF
j_gene: TRBJ1-1; d_gene: .; v_gene: TRBV7-2; len: 15; abundance: many; CDR3nt: TGTGCCAGCAGCCTGACGGGAGTTTCTTGGAGTGAAGCTTTCTTT; CDR3aa: CASSLTGVSWSEAFF
j_gene: TRBJ1-1; d_gene: .; v_gene: TRBV10-1; len: 15; abundance: many; CDR3nt: TGCGCCAGCGCCGGAGGGACTACAGCGGGAACTGAAGCTTTCTTT; CDR3aa: CASAGGTTAGTEAFF